The 29 T cell receptor beta chains below all came from one sample that was sequenced in a study of blood T cell repertoires in COVID-19. Assay used: immunoSEQ multiplex PCR; TCRdb lists only in-frame clones, some missing. The table lists roughly 200,000 clones, 75% to 90% of them singletons. Sequenced sample: peripheral blood. The receptors derive from a man aged 35-49 years with acute or convalescent COVID-19.

The chain is built from TRBV30 and TRBJ1-1; D not resolved. V lost 3 bases to trimming and J lost 1 base, with 6 bases between them. The CDR3 sequence is 12 residues long. CDR1 and CDR2 from the germline V gene are GTSNPN and SVGIG (reference sequence). For the CDR3, the DNA is TGTGCCTGGAGAGCGCAGAACACTGAAGCTTTCTTT. This codes for CAWRAQNTEAFF.

This clone was detected once. The chain links TRBV6-2 or TRBV6-3 to TRBJ1-2; perhaps TRBD1 as D (6 bases). The V and J ends lost 2 bases and 2 bases respectively, with 9 bases between them. Germline V gene lookup returns CDR1 MNHEY and CDR2 SVGEGT. The CDR3 has 14 amino acids. CDR3 in amino acids: CASSYQTGNYGYTF. The CDR3 DNA follows: TGTGCCAGCAGTTACCAGACAGGCAACTATGGCTACACCTTC.

The V and J genes are TRBV13 and TRBJ2-2; unclear D gene. The CDR3 has 15 residues. Trimming pared 7 bases from V and 1 base from J, leaving 13 bases between. Germline V lookup: CDR1 PRHDT, CDR2 FYEKMQ (reference sequence). The CDR3 is CASIAATLNTGELFF. CDR3 nucleotides: TGTGCCAGCATAGCCGCGACTCTGAACACCGGGGAGCTGTTTTTT.

This clone showed up just once. The CDR3: CATYRVLPPGYTF. For the CDR3, the DNA is TGTGCCACCTACAGGGTCCTACCGCCTGGCTACACCTTC. The chain employs TRBV6-5 and TRBJ1-2; D may be TRBD1 (6 bases). Germline loops: CDR1 MNHEY, CDR2 SVGAGI. This CDR3 has 13 residues. The V end lost 10 bases, the J end lost 7 bases, and 19 bases lay between the germline ends.

The chain uses TRBV5-1 and TRBJ2-3; possibly TRBD2 for D (5 bases). V was pared by 0 bases and J by 8 bases, with 10 bases between. There are 13 residues in the CDR3. The V gene's germline CDR1 is SGHRS and CDR2 YFSETQ. For the CDR3, the DNA is TGCGCCAGCAGCTTGGCCGGGGAAGCTACGCAGTATTTT. This encodes CASSLAGEATQYF.

This rearrangement joins TRBV18 to TRBJ2-7; 8 bases agree with TRBD2. The ends lost 0 bases at V and 1 base at J; junction bases unmatched: 5. CDR1 and CDR2 (germline): KGHSH, LQKENI. The CDR3 totals 16 residues. Written as DNA, the CDR3 is TGTGCCAGCTCACCACCTCGGGGGGGCCCGTCCTACGAGCAGTACTTC. Translated, it gives CASSPPRGGPSYEQYF.

The gene calls are TRBV5-4 and TRBJ1-1; the D gene is possibly TRBD1 (5 bases). Deletions cut 2 bases from V and 4 bases from J, with 18 bases between. CDR1 is SGHNT and CDR2 is YYREEE in the germline V gene (reference sequence). This CDR3 comprises 16 residues. This CDR3 is CASSFGISGGSTEAFF. CDR3 bases: TGTGCCAGCAGCTTCGGTATCTCCGGGGGGAGCACTGAAGCTTTCTTT.

V is TRBV5-8 and J is TRBJ2-1, with TRBD2 matching 11 bases. The J segment lost 4 bases and the V segment lost 0 bases, leaving 6 bases of the junction unmatched. CDR1 and CDR2 (germline): SGHTS, YDEGEE. The CDR3 has 17 amino acids. Here the CDR3 DNA reads TGTGCCAGCAGCTTGGCCTCACTAGCGGGGGCATACAATGAGCAGTTCTTC. Amino acids: CASSLASLAGAYNEQFF.

This clone was counted a few times. DNA for the CDR3: TGTGCCATCAGTCCGCTAGCGGGGGGGTCTACGCAGTATTTT. The encoded protein is CAISPLAGGSTQYF. The chain has TRBV10-3 and TRBJ2-3, with 12 bases lining up with TRBD2. The CDR3 is 14 amino acids. V gave up 5 bases and J gave up 8 bases; unmatched junction bases: 5. Per germline, CDR1 ENHRY and CDR2 SYGVKD.

This clone was seen a few times. The genes are TRBV5-1 and TRBJ1-3, with TRBD1 as a possible D gene (6 bases). Germline loops: CDR1 SGHRS, CDR2 YFSETQ. The V and J ends lost 4 bases and 2 bases respectively, with 13 bases between them. The CDR3 has 15 amino acids. CDR3 nucleotide sequence: TGCGCCAGCAGCGTAACAGGGTTCGCTGGAAACACCATATATTTT. Translating it yields CASSVTGFAGNTIYF.

This chain uses TRBV10-2 with TRBJ2-5; tentative D call: TRBD1 (6 bases). CDR1 is WSHSY and CDR2 is SAAADI in the germline V gene. The CDR3 loop spans 14 amino acids. Trimming removed 2 bases at V and 3 bases at J, with 10 bases between. CDR3 DNA: TGCGCCAGCAGTGAGGTGTCAGGGGAAGAGACCCAGTACTTC. Encoded protein: CASSEVSGEETQYF.

The rearrangement joins TRBV4-2 to TRBJ2-5, with 7 bases aligning to TRBD2. V lost 0 bases, J lost 1 base, and 2 bases stayed unmatched. Germline assignment: CDR1 LGHNA and CDR2 YNFKEQ. The CDR3 is 15 amino acids. Here the CDR3 reads CASSQDWGGQETQYF. The CDR3 nucleotides are TGTGCCAGCAGCCAAGATTGGGGGGGCCAAGAGACCCAGTACTTC.

This clone was observed once. The chain has TRBV5-6 and TRBJ1-1; unclear D gene. From germline, CDR1 is SGHDT and CDR2 YYEEEE. V lost 5 bases and J 3 bases, leaving 5 bases between the germline ends. The CDR3 runs 11 residues. CDR3 protein: CASSYDTEAFF. In DNA form, the CDR3 reads TGTGCCAGCAGTTATGACACTGAAGCTTTCTTT.

The rearrangement links TRBV18 to TRBJ1-1, with 8 bases aligning to TRBD1. Trimming removed 2 bases from V and 11 bases from J; junction bases left unmatched: 4. The germline CDR1 and CDR2 sequences are KGHSH and LQKENI. The CDR3 totals 12 residues. The CDR3: CASSPLTGVAFF. The DNA for the CDR3 is TGTGCCAGCTCACCATTGACAGGGGTGGCTTTCTTT.

This clone showed up just once. One end of the junction does not line up with germline, which may come from a read error. CDR3 region: CSGGQGAANGYIF. The CDR3 DNA is TGCAGCGGTGGACAGGGGGCTGCGAATGGCTACATCTTC. The chain uses TRBV29-1 and TRBJ1-2, with 11 bases fitting TRBD1. The CDR3 has 13 residues. The germline V gene encodes CDR1 SQVTM and CDR2 ANQGSEA.

The gene calls are TRBV3-1 (or the pseudogene TRBV3-2) and TRBJ1-1; weak D call: TRBD1 (6 bases). In germline, CDR1 is LGHDT, CDR2 YNNKEL (reference sequence). The CDR3 contains 14 residues. V dropped 4 bases and J dropped 1 base, with 10 bases sitting between them. This chain's CDR3 is CASSRQDTNTEAFF. The CDR3, as DNA: TGTGCCAGCAGCCGACAGGATACGAACACTGAAGCTTTCTTT.

The chain links TRBV9 to TRBJ2-5, with D possibly matching TRBD2 (5 bases). Trimming removed 4 bases from V and 5 bases from J, with 15 bases in between. The CDR3 spans 14 residues. Germline loops: CDR1 SGDLS, CDR2 YYNGEE. The DNA for the CDR3 is TGTGCCAGCAGCCCCCGAGGGCTTGGGGAGACCCAGTACTTC. Translating gives CASSPRGLGETQYF.

The rearrangement joins TRBV27 to TRBJ1-1; D unclear. Germline V gives CDR1 MNHEY, CDR2 SMNVEV (reference sequence). Trimming pared 2 bases from V and 0 bases from J, leaving 16 bases between. The CDR3 runs to 17 residues. In DNA, the CDR3 is TGTGCCAGCAGTTTAATCTCCCCAATGGGCATGAACACTGAAGCTTTCTTT. It yields the protein CASSLISPMGMNTEAFF.

The chain recombines TRBV7-9 with TRBJ1-4, with no clear D. Germline loops: CDR1 SEHNR, CDR2 FQNEAQ (reference sequence). Trimming took 7 bases from V and 8 from J, leaving 17 bases between them. The CDR3 consists of 14 residues. Here the CDR3 DNA reads TGTGCCAGCACTTTCAAGGCGCGGGTCGAAAAACTGTTTTTT. Translated: CASTFKARVEKLFF.

CDR3 amino acids: CAWSRDRGYGYTF. DNA for the CDR3: TGTGCCTGGAGTCGGGACAGGGGCTATGGCTACACCTTC. The chain has TRBV30 and TRBJ1-2; 10 bases are a match to TRBD1. J was trimmed by 4 bases and V by 2 bases; bases with no gene match: 1. CDR3 size: 13 residues. Germline lookup yields CDR1 GTSNPN and CDR2 SVGIG (reference sequence).

The rearrangement uses TRBV5-1 and TRBJ2-3; weak D call: TRBD2 (6 bases). The CDR3 has 15 residues. CDR1 and CDR2 from the germline V gene are SGHRS and YFSETQ. Trimming shortened V by 4 bases and J by 3 bases, and 15 bases separated the two germline ends. CDR3 in DNA: TGCGCCAGCAGCGGATTCGCGGGGCGGACAGATACGCAGTATTTT. It yields the protein CASSGFAGRTDTQYF.

The chain uses TRBV23-1 and TRBJ2-5, with 7 positions matching TRBD1. TRBV23-1 is filed as an ORF, its function uncertain. The CDR3 is 16 residues long. J lost 3 bases, V lost 0 bases, and 7 bases had no gene match. The CDR3 coding sequence is TGCGCCAGCAGTCAATCTGCCGGGACAGCAAAAGAGACCCAGTACTTC. This codes for CASSQSAGTAKETQYF.

The V call is TRBV5-8, the J call TRBJ2-3; TRBD1 might be the D (6 bases). CDR3 size: 14 residues. Trimming pared 0 bases from V and 8 bases from J, leaving 13 bases between. Germline assignment: CDR1 SGHTS and CDR2 YDEGEE. The CDR3 loop reads CASSLEQGRITQYF. DNA of the CDR3: TGTGCCAGCAGCTTGGAACAGGGAAGAATTACGCAGTATTTT.

On this clone itself: Distinct nucleotide sequences in the sample also encode this CDR3. The rearrangement uses TRBV7-2 and TRBJ1-4; 9 bases are shared with TRBD1. J gave up 7 bases and V 3 bases, and 6 bases lay outside the gene matches. The CDR3 extends over 15 amino acids. In germline, CDR1 is SGHTA, CDR2 FQGNSA. The CDR3 DNA reads as TGTGCCAGCAGCTTGGGACAGGGACGGATTGAAAAACTGTTTTTT. Encoded protein: CASSLGQGRIEKLFF. Drawing the rest from reference TRBV7-2 and TRBJ1-4, the complete variable domain is GAGVSQSPSNKVTEKGKDVELRCDPISGHTALYWYRQSLGQGLEFLIYFQGNSAPDKSGLPSDRFSAERTGGSVSTLTIQRTQQEDSAVYLCASSLGQGRIEKLFFGSGTQLSVL.

V and J are TRBV9 and TRBJ2-3; 11 nucleotides align to TRBD2. Trimming cost V 1 base and J 5 bases; bases outside gene matches: 3. This CDR3 region has 15 residues. Per germline, CDR1 SGDLS and CDR2 YYNGEE. The CDR3 loop is CASSVLAGGVDTQYF. CDR3 DNA sequence: TGTGCCAGCAGCGTACTAGCGGGGGGTGTAGATACGCAGTATTTT.

V usage is TRBV14 and J usage is TRBJ1-1; D unresolved. The CDR3 is 12 residues long. CDR1 and CDR2 (germline): SGHDN, FVKESK. The V end was cut by 1 base, the J end by 11 bases, with 11 bases between. CDR3 amino acids: CASSQVNRGAFF. The DNA of the CDR3 is TGTGCCAGCAGCCAAGTCAACCGAGGGGCTTTCTTT.

This chain joins TRBV5-1 and TRBJ2-1; weak D call: TRBD1 (6 bases). Germline loops: CDR1 SGHRS, CDR2 YFSETQ. The CDR3 contains 15 residues. V gave up 4 bases and J gave up 5 bases, with 16 bases separating them. CDR3 DNA: TGCGCCAGCAGCGTGGGACAAGTCGCACACAATGAGCAGTTCTTC. It translates to CASSVGQVAHNEQFF. The full variable domain, completed using reference TRBV5-1 and TRBJ2-1, is KAGVTQTPRYLIKTRGQQVTLSCSPISGHRSVSWYQQTPGQGLQFLFEYFSETQRNKGNFPGRFSGRQFSNSRSEMNVSTLELGDSALYLCASSVGQVAHNEQFFGPGTRLTVL.

The chain uses TRBV5-1 and TRBJ2-5; 8 nucleotides line up with TRBD1. The J segment lost 4 bases and the V segment lost 2 bases, leaving 1 base of the junction unmatched. This CDR3 has 13 residues. Germline values: CDR1 SGHRS, CDR2 YFSETQ. CDR3 bases: TGCGCCAGCAGCTTCACAGGGGGAGAGACCCAGTACTTC. Translation gives CASSFTGGETQYF.

This rearrangement joins TRBV6-5 to TRBJ1-2; perhaps TRBD1 as D (5 bases). Trimming shortened V by 7 bases and J by 6 bases, and 12 bases separated the two germline ends. The length of the CDR3 is 12 residues. CDR1 MNHEY and CDR2 SVGAGI come from the germline V gene. The CDR3 DNA is TGTGCCAGCACTACGGGGGGGGATGGCTACACCTTC. The encoded protein is CASTTGGDGYTF.